The 8 T cell receptor beta chains below were found in one sample sequenced in a study of type 1 regulatory T cells. These receptors' targets are unknown. TCRdb fed the reads into MiXCR, producing one record per CDR3 protein. The sample holds about 42,000 distinct CDR3 sequences, 9% to 15% seen once. The material sequenced was cultured non-Tr1 T cells, either the whole culture or a sorted T cell fraction (not recorded which). All receptors derive from a human donor in good health.

This clonotype is categorized as medium-sized (0.01 to 0.1%). This chain connects TRBV24-1 to TRBJ2-7, with TRBD1 matching over 9 bases. The germline CDR1 and CDR2 sequences are KGHDR and SFDVKD. The CDR3 is 16 residues long. J gave up 7 bases and V 2 bases, and 11 bases lay outside the gene matches. The DNA for the CDR3 is TGTGCCACCAGTGATTCCCAGGACAGGGGCCGGGGTGAGCAGTACTTC. Protein: CATSDSQDRGRGEQYF.

The rearrangement joins TRBV28 to TRBJ1-1, with D possibly TRBD1 on 5 matching bases. This CDR3 has 14 amino acids. With 3 bases removed from V and 5 bases from J, the gap between germline ends came to 13 bases. The V gene's germline CDR1 is MDHEN and CDR2 SYDVKM. The CDR3 is CASSFGTMRTEAFF. The CDR3 coding sequence is TGTGCCAGCAGTTTCGGGACCATGAGGACTGAAGCTTTCTTT.

This chain links TRBV25-1 with TRBJ1-1; TRBD1 matches at 8 bases. Unmatched junction bases numbered 3, after V lost 6 bases and J lost 0 bases. Per germline, CDR1 MGHDK and CDR2 SYGVNS. This CDR3 has 14 residues. CDR3 sequence (DNA): TGTGCCAGCAGGGTGACAGGGGTGAACACTGAAGCTTTCTTT. This sequence encodes CASRVTGVNTEAFF.

The gene calls are TRBV7-8 and TRBJ2-1; 9 nucleotides line up with TRBD1. CDR3 length equals 19 residues. Germline-derived CDR1 and CDR2 are SGHVS and FQNEAQ. Trimming cost V 5 bases and J 2 bases; bases outside gene matches: 16. The CDR3 nucleotides read TGTGCCAGCAGCCATAGACAGGGGGGCGACCCCATTACCTACAATGAGCAGTTCTTC. It yields the protein CASSHRQGGDPITYNEQFF.

Ten or more counts support this clonotype. The chain couples TRBV20-1 to TRBJ2-1; 10 positions match TRBD2. Germline V lookup: CDR1 DFQATT, CDR2 SNEGSKA (reference sequence). Losses at the gene ends were 6 bases for V and 8 bases for J; bases not matched to a gene: 10. The CDR3 has 14 residues. The DNA for the CDR3 is TGCAGTGCACCCGGGACTAGCGTAATCCATGAGCAGTTCTTC. It yields the protein CSAPGTSVIHEQFF.

This clonotype came up many times. V and J are TRBV4-2 and TRBJ2-5; TRBD2 aligns across 9 bases. V gave up 1 base and J gave up 5 bases; unmatched junction bases: 8. This CDR3 is 16 amino acids long. Germline assignment: CDR1 LGHNA and CDR2 YNFKEQ. The CDR3 spells CASSQGGSGRGETQYF. CDR3 sequence (DNA): TGTGCCAGCAGCCAAGGGGGTAGCGGGAGAGGGGAGACCCAGTACTTC.

This clonotype occurred a few times. This sequence joins TRBV28 and TRBJ2-3; D call uncertain. Germline V gene lookup returns CDR1 MDHEN and CDR2 SYDVKM. The CDR3 spans 12 residues. With 4 bases removed from V and 7 bases from J, the gap between germline ends came to 9 bases. DNA for the CDR3: TGTGCCAGCAGTTCCACCGCTAATACGCAGTATTTT. Translating gives CASSSTANTQYF.

This clonotype was recorded many times. The genes are TRBV6-2 or TRBV6-3 and TRBJ2-1; no clear D. The CDR3 totals 12 residues. Trimming stripped 2 bases from V and 12 bases from J, with 11 bases between. Germline CDR1 is MNHEY and CDR2 is SVGEGT. The CDR3 nucleotides are TGTGCCAGCAGTTACGGCCCGTTATTGCAGTTCTTC. Amino acid sequence: CASSYGPLLQFF.